The sequence of this T cell receptor beta chain was determined in a study of blood T cell repertoires in COVID-19. Study processing details: Estimation of nucleated cell counts relied on the amplification of reference gene primers. The table came from immunoSEQ multiplex PCR; TCRdb's copy has only in-frame clones and leaves some out. The DNA was the basis for D and trimming; V, J and clone size are from that table. The data hold roughly 86,000 clones, with over 70% observed a single time. Trimming shortened V by 1 base and J by 8 bases, and 8 bases separated the two germline ends. The length of the CDR3 is 12 residues. The germline CDR1 and CDR2 sequences are SGHTA and FQGNSA.

The chain links TRBV7-2 to TRBJ1-2; no clear D. The TCR comes from a man aged 50 or older who had recovered from COVID-19. What was sequenced was peripheral blood. CDR3 in amino acids: CASSLGEWGYTF. In DNA, the CDR3 is TGTGCCAGCAGCTTAGGAGAATGGGGCTACACCTTC.